This TCR beta chain was sequenced for a study of beta chain features in type 1 diabetes. Study-wide context: The number of sorted cells examined across all samples was under 130,000,000.

This clone was detected only a few times. The V gene lost 3 bases and the J gene lost 1 base, with 13 bases spanning the gap. Looked up from germline, CDR1 is SGHTS and CDR2 is YDEGEE. This CDR3 has 15 residues. The investigators reverse transcribed all of the isolated RNA, so they sequenced expressed TCRB transcripts. Clones were read by immunoSEQ multiplex PCR, and TCRdb kept only the in-frame ones, dropping some. Among some 150,000 clones listed, 9% to 9.5% were seen once. The sample taken for sequencing was central memory CD4+ T cells from blood. This sequence originates from a man between 18 and 29 years old in good health. The chain employs TRBV5-8 and TRBJ2-5, with D tentatively TRBD2 (5 bases). The CDR3 spells CASSYYGVSQETQYF. The CDR3 DNA follows: TGTGCCAGCAGCTACTACGGGGTCTCCCAAGAGACCCAGTACTTC.